This T cell receptor beta chain emerged from a study of T cell responses to AZD1222 COVID-19 vaccine. Profiling relied on immunoSEQ multiplex PCR, and the TCRdb table lists in-frame clones only, not all of them. The sample has 140,000 or so clones; about 86% are singletons. Remarks on this clone: Antigen unknown.

Trimming shortened V by 3 bases and J by 3 bases, and 17 bases separated the two germline ends. The CDR3 extends over 16 amino acids. Germline V gene sequence: CDR1 SGDLS, CDR2 YYNGEE. Findings and limits, study-wide: The donor cohort was predominantly white British with a female majority, and clonal diversity may have been underestimated.

This TCR derives from an adult who received the AZD1222 COVID-19 vaccine. This rearrangement joins TRBV9 to TRBJ2-3; D is perhaps TRBD2 (5 bases). This specimen consisted of peripheral blood, obtained 28 days after the second AZD1222 dose. The CDR3 protein is CASSERPLGGTDTQYF. CDR3 coding DNA: TGTGCCAGCAGCGAACGTCCTCTTGGAGGAACAGATACGCAGTATTTT. The whole variable domain, remainder taken from reference TRBV9 and TRBJ2-3, is DSGVTQTPKHLITATGQRVTLRCSPRSGDLSVYWYQQSLDQGLQFLIQYYNGEERAKGNILERFSAQQFPDLHSELNLSSLELGDSALYFCASSERPLGGTDTQYFGPGTRLTVL.